Listed below are T cell receptor beta chains from one sample, sequenced in a study of OX40 agonist ivuxolimab in advanced cancers. Assay: immunoSEQ multiplex PCR; the TCRdb copy retains only in-frame clones and omits some. The sample has tens of thousands of clones, 90% seen once. Sequences were derived from CD4+ or CD8+ T cells sorted from blood, sampled in a trial of the OX40 agonist ivuxolimab. The receptors here all came from an adult with an advanced solid tumor such as melanoma, head and neck, liver or kidney cancer. Both conserved end residues are part of each CDR3. A D gene is named only where the DNA matches it firmly. Expanded clones get a size class; other rows say once, few or many, or leave the size out.

len	v_gene	j_gene	d_gene	abundance	CDR3aa	CDR3nt
16	TRBV21-1	TRBJ1-5	NA	NA	CASSKNRTYSNQPQHF	TGTGCCAGCAGCAAGAATCGCACGTATAGCAATCAGCCCCAGCATTTT
15	TRBV4-1	TRBJ1-4	NA	once	CASSQVGGLSEKLFF	TGCGCCAGCAGCCAAGTGGGGGGATTGAGTGAAAAACTGTTTTTT
16	TRBV5-1	TRBJ2-2	TRBD2	NA	CASSSGLAGETGELFF	TGCGCCAGCAGCTCGGGACTAGCGGGGGAGACCGGGGAGCTGTTTTTT
15	TRBV28	TRBJ1-5	TRBD1	once	CASSLWDRGRQPQHF	TGTGCCAGCAGTTTATGGGACAGGGGTAGGCAGCCCCAGCATTTT
13	TRBV28	TRBJ1-2	NA	NA	CASSSVLGYGYTF	TGTGCCAGCAGTTCAGTATTGGGCTATGGCTACACCTTC
13	TRBV5-4	TRBJ2-5	NA	NA	CASRRTGQETQYF	TGTGCCAGCAGGCGGACGGGCCAAGAGACCCAGTACTTC
14	TRBV6-1	TRBJ1-1	NA	NA	CASSDLRGNTEAFF	TGTGCCAGCAGTGACCTCAGGGGGAACACTGAAGCTTTCTTT
15	TRBV19	TRBJ1-4	TRBD1	NA	CASTPQGARIEKLFF	TGTGCCAGTACTCCCCAGGGGGCGAGGATTGAAAAACTGTTTTTT
16	TRBV10-1	TRBJ1-2	NA	NA	CASSDNLNISNYGYTF	TGCGCCAGCAGTGACAACCTGAATATATCTAACTATGGCTACACCTTC
16	TRBV4-2	TRBJ1-2	NA	NA	CASSQGDRDLIGGYTF	TGTGCCAGCAGCCAGGGGGACCGGGACCTCATTGGGGGCTACACCTTC
17	TRBV19	TRBJ1-1	TRBD1	NA	CASRLIRQGARNTEAFF	TGTGCCAGTAGACTCATAAGACAGGGGGCTCGGAACACTGAAGCTTTCTTT
15	TRBV7-2	TRBJ2-2	NA	NA	CASSPRTLNTGELFF	TGTGCCAGCAGCCCCCGGACTCTCAACACCGGGGAGCTGTTTTTT
13	TRBV18	TRBJ2-7	NA	NA	CASSRQATYEQYF	TGTGCCAGCTCGCGACAGGCTACCTACGAGCAGTACTTC
16	TRBV11-2	TRBJ1-3	TRBD1	NA	CASRLGRGLSGNTIYF	TGTGCCAGCAGATTAGGAAGGGGGCTCTCTGGAAACACCATATATTTT
15	TRBV5-8	TRBJ1-4	NA	NA	CASSLVGEYGDITLF	TGTGCCAGCAGCTTAGTAGGTGAATATGGGGACATCACACTTTTT